This TCR beta chain comes out of a study of vaccination effects on CD4 cells after COVID-19. Study-level background: PBMC were cultured at a few million per well with about 10 IU/ml IL-2 and around 9.2 ug/ml peptides. Findings and caveats of the study: Convalescent patients were scarce in the study, and it lacked early post-infection timepoints.

Germline CDR1 reads LNHDA; CDR2 reads SQIVND (reference sequence). V was pared by 1 base and J by 1 base, with 7 bases between. The CDR3 is 15 amino acids. This clone was found a few times. As yet, its antigen is unknown. Cultured cells yielded isolated CD4+ T cells after nine to ten days. Participants each got two BNT162b2 or mRNA-1273 vaccine doses. Sequencing was performed with immunoSEQ multiplex PCR; in TCRdb, only in-frame clones are kept and a portion is missing. The data show about 73,000 clones, nearly 75% seen once. J is TRBJ2-2 and V is TRBV19; no firm D call. The sequence was obtained from a human donor who received a COVID-19 vaccine. Source: CD4+ T cells from PBMCs cultured without peptide, taken after COVID-19 vaccination. As DNA, the CDR3 is TGTGCCAGTAGTATAGTCCTACGGAACACCGGGGAGCTGTTTTTT. Protein product: CASSIVLRNTGELFF.